This record looks at one T cell receptor beta chain sequence and its context. The V end lost 6 bases, the J end lost 1 base, and 20 bases lay between the germline ends. The CDR3 consists of 17 residues. The germline V gene has CDR1 SGHAT and CDR2 FQNNGV. These data belong to a study of shared T cell receptors in the human thymus. The data were produced by immunoSEQ multiplex PCR, yet TCRdb's version contains in-frame clones alone and is incomplete. The sample contains roughly 660,000 clones, approximately 87% of which appear only once. This same sample was also part of a study on human thymus T cells. That work contributes: Thymus tissue for the work was resected from patients undergoing corrective heart surgery.

The chain has TRBV11-2 and TRBJ2-3; weak D call: TRBD1 (6 bases). Sequenced sample: thymocytes. The sequence was obtained from a boy under two years old with a congenital heart defect. The CDR3 loop reads CASSRKLRQARTDTQYF. Here the CDR3 DNA reads TGTGCCAGCAGTCGGAAACTAAGACAGGCGCGCACAGATACGCAGTATTTT.